What follows describes a single T cell receptor (beta chain). Its specificity is not known. The sample originates from a study of early stage breast cancer tumors. Across the whole study: Invasive lobular carcinomas made up about 30% of the 12 ER+/PR+/HER2- tumors.

Some clones are missing from TCRdb's copy, which holds only in-frame ones; the method was immunoSEQ multiplex PCR. Here the sample spans 28,000 or so clones, approximately 70% being singletons. Study-level findings and limits: Enriched TCRB sequences shared across patients were mostly commonly generated sequences.

The J segment lost 7 bases and the V segment lost 4 bases, leaving 6 bases of the junction unmatched. The CDR3 loop spans 14 amino acids. Looked up from germline, CDR1 is SNHLY and CDR2 is FYNNEI. The sequence was collected from a middle-aged person with breast cancer. This chain connects TRBV2 to TRBJ2-1; TRBD1 aligns across 8 bases. Input material: blood. The CDR3 DNA is TGTGCCAGCAGTGGACTCAGGGGGCAAAATGAGCAGTTCTTC. This gives the protein CASSGLRGQNEQFF.